A single sample is the source of the 30 T cell receptor delta chains below, sequenced in a study of γδ T cells in repeated Plasmodium falciparum infection. TCRdb re-processed the multiplex PCR reads using CATT. The table includes around 50,000 delta-chain clones, around 1.7% detected once. Bulk repertoires came from Vgamma9/Vdelta2+ or Vdelta2-negative gammadelta T cells flow-sorted from PBMC. The sequencing input was gamma-delta T cells from blood. Receptor source: a pool of human donors (malaria-infected and uninfected, not separated).

This clone was recorded a few times. This DNA's translation and the protein TCRdb lists, from a much larger clone, do not match at residue 17, likely due to a read error; the protein shown is translated from the DNA. The V and J genes are TRDV3 and TRDJ1; 10 bases line up with TRDD3. TCRdb gives no J gene; it was assigned here by matching the DNA to germline. CDR1 TVYSNPD and CDR2 GDNSRS come from the germline V gene (reference sequence). This CDR3 is 20 amino acids long. CDR3 bases: TGTGCCTTTATTTTCTCTACGGAACTGGGGGATCCAGGGGCCACCGATAGACTCATCTTT. Protein sequence: CAFIFSTELGDPGATDRLIF.

Turning to this clone: The TCRdb record carries a much larger clone's protein, which differs from this DNA's translation at residue 14; a read error is the likely cause, and the protein listed here is the DNA translation. The chain has TRDV1 and TRDJ1; TRDD3 aligns across 7 bases. This CDR3 has 22 amino acids. J lost 2 bases, V lost 1 base, and 25 bases had no gene match. Per germline, CDR1 TSWWSYY and CDR2 QGS. The CDR3 loop reads CALGEQPYAGALVAGDTDKLIF. CDR3 DNA sequence: TGTGCTCTTGGGGAACAGCCTTACGCTGGTGCTTTAGTAGCGGGGGATACCGATAAACTCATCTTT.

This clone was counted between two and nine times. TCRdb has a much larger clone's protein, which differs at residue 14 from the translation of this DNA, likely because of a read error; what is shown is the protein translated from the DNA. V is TRDV1 and J is TRDJ1, with a tentative D call TRDD2 (5 bases). The CDR3 runs 23 residues. The germline gives CDR1 TSWWSYY, CDR2 QGS. Trimming removed 0 bases at V and 3 bases at J, with 35 bases between. The CDR3 nucleotides are TGTGCTCTTGGGGAACTAGGGAGTCCTTCGAAGTGGCTGGAGACGCTGACGTCCGATAAACTCATCTTT. This codes for CALGELGSPSKWLETLTSDKLIF.

A few counts support this clone. The protein in TCRdb stems from a much larger clone and differs at residue 12 from this DNA's translation, likely a read error; here the protein is translated from the DNA. The CDR3 nucleotides are TGTGCTCTTGGGGAACTTATTGGTCTAGGCACGTGCTGGGGGATACGCTATGCCGATAAACTCATCTTT. Its translation is CALGELIGLGTCWGIRYADKLIF. The V gene is TRDV1, the J gene TRDJ1; 12 bases match TRDD3. The CDR3 covers 23 residues. The trim removed 0 bases at V and 3 bases at J, leaving 23 bases unmatched. CDR1 and CDR2 from the germline V gene are TSWWSYY and QGS.

About this clone: TCRdb records a much larger clone's protein for this DNA, with a difference at residue 14 that likely arises from a read error; the protein given is the translation of the DNA. The chain is built from TRDV1 and TRDJ1, with TRDD3 matching over 10 bases. TCRdb offers no J gene call, so here the DNA was matched to germline to obtain one. Germline V gives CDR1 TSWWSYY, CDR2 QGS. V was pared by 3 bases and J by 2 bases, with 33 bases of the junction left unmatched. This CDR3 is built from 25 residues. The CDR3 bases are TGTGCTCTTGGGGACTCTCCTACAACGGAACCCCAACCCCATACTGGGGGATTACCAACCGATAAACTCATCTTT. It codes for CALGDSPTTEPQPHTGGLPTDKLIF.

As regards this clone: The protein recorded in TCRdb matches a much larger clone and deviates from this DNA's translation at residue 7, suggesting a read error; the protein here is obtained by translating the DNA. The chain combines TRDV2 with TRDJ1; D is perhaps TRDD3 (5 bases). Here the J gene came from matching the DNA to germline, since TCRdb omits it. From germline, CDR1 is GEAIGNYY and CDR2 EKD. This CDR3 spans 14 amino acids. The V end lost 3 bases, the J end lost 7 bases, and 17 bases lay between the germline ends. This CDR3 reads CACDELRDSSKLIF. The CDR3 DNA sequence: TGTGCCTGTGACGAACTGAGGGATTCGAGTAAACTCATCTTT.

This clone was seen a few times. The translation of this DNA and the TCRdb protein of a much larger clone differ at residue 11, probably owing to a read error; the protein shown here is translated from the DNA. The chain carries TRDV1 and TRDJ1; D call uncertain. This CDR3 contains 14 residues. The germline gives CDR1 TSWWSYY, CDR2 QGS. CDR3 sequence reads: CALGDVLYTDELIF. CDR3 nucleotides: TGTGCTCTTGGGGACGTTCTGTACACCGATGAACTCATCTTT.

This clone was observed at least ten times. The protein in TCRdb stems from a much larger clone and differs at residue 16 from this DNA's translation, likely a read error; here the protein is translated from the DNA. V is TRDV2 and J is TRDJ1, with 8 bases identical to TRDD3. There are 22 residues in the CDR3. V shed 0 bases and J 1 base; nucleotides not matched to a gene: 24. The germline CDR1 and CDR2 sequences are GEAIGNYY and EKD. In DNA form, the CDR3 reads TGTGCCTGTGACACCGACGAAGGAAGTCAGAGTACTGGGGGGGCCTGCACCGATAAACTCATCTTT. This translates into CACDTDEGSQSTGGACTDKLIF.

On this clone itself: The protein in TCRdb stems from a much larger clone and differs at residue 13 from this DNA's translation, likely a read error; here the protein is translated from the DNA. The V gene is TRDV2, the J gene TRDJ1; 7 nucleotides agree with TRDD3. Germline V gene sequence: CDR1 GEAIGNYY, CDR2 EKD. The CDR3 totals 22 residues. After removal of 0 bases from V and 0 bases from J, the junction contained 24 bases not matched to a gene. This CDR3 reads CACDTPDSGPLGNTPDTDKLIF. CDR3 nucleotide sequence: TGTGCCTGTGACACCCCCGATTCAGGCCCACTGGGGAATACTCCGGACACCGATAAACTCATCTTT.

Concerning this clone itself: The TCRdb protein comes from a much larger clone and disagrees with this DNA's translation at residue 7, likely due to a read error; the protein given here is derived from the DNA. V gene TRDV1 combines with J gene TRDJ1; D is perhaps TRDD3 (5 bases). Here the J gene came from matching the DNA to germline, since TCRdb omits it. This CDR3 region has 20 residues. Between the trimmed V and J ends, which lost 4 bases and 5 bases, there was a span of 32 bases. The V gene's germline CDR1 is TSWWSYY and CDR2 QGS. DNA for the CDR3: TGTGCTCTTGGGGGGACGTGGTTATTAGGGGGCACCCGGGGAGCAGATAAACTCATCTTT. It yields the protein CALGGTWLLGGTRGADKLIF.

This clone turned up a few times. This likely stems from a read error, as it lies one base from a far larger clone. Other DNA sequences in the sample encode the same CDR3. The gene calls are TRDV1 and TRDJ1; TRDD2 or TRDD3 may be the D gene (8 bases each). The J gene, absent from TCRdb, was called here by matching the DNA to germline. Germline CDR1 and CDR2: TSWWSYY and QGS. The CDR3 is made up of 26 amino acids. Here the CDR3 DNA reads TGCGCTCTTGGGGATACTACTTCGGGGAGCCACTTCCTACGTTTTAAACTGGGGGTCTCCACCGATAAACTCATCTTT. Its translation: CALGDTTSGSHFLRFKLGVSTDKLIF.

Concerning this clone itself: The protein in TCRdb stems from a much larger clone and differs at residue 12 from this DNA's translation, likely a read error; here the protein is translated from the DNA. V gene TRDV1 combines with J gene TRDJ1; a weak D match, TRDD2 (5 bases). The end of the DNA fits TRDJ2 better, so the J call may be wrong. CDR3 length: 13 amino acids. From germline, CDR1 is TSWWSYY and CDR2 QGS. The CDR3 spells CALGSPFSDKLFF. The CDR3 DNA is TGTGCTCTTGGGTCCCCCTTCTCCGATAAACTCTTCTTT.

This clone has ten or more counts. TCRdb's protein for this DNA is that of a much larger clone and differs from the translation at residue 3, likely a read error; the protein shown is the DNA translation. This rearrangement joins TRDV2 to TRDJ1; 9 bases line up with TRDD3. The J gene is absent in TCRdb and was assigned here via DNA matching to germline. This CDR3 region has 15 residues. The germline CDR1 and CDR2 sequences are GEAIGNYY and EKD. CDR3 bases: TGTGCCCGTGACACCCTGGGGGATCGGGCCGATAAACTCATCTTT. It yields the protein CARDTLGDRADKLIF.

This clone was observed many times. The protein in TCRdb stems from a much larger clone and differs at residue 11 from this DNA's translation, likely a read error; here the protein is translated from the DNA. This sequence joins TRDV1 and TRDJ1; 7 bases line up with TRDD3. J gave up 0 bases and V 3 bases, and 19 bases lay outside the gene matches. Germline V gene lookup returns CDR1 TSWWSYY and CDR2 QGS. The CDR3 runs 20 residues. CDR3 in amino acids: CALGEARRLGGPWYTDKLIF. CDR3 bases: TGTGCTCTTGGGGAGGCTAGGAGGCTGGGGGGTCCTTGGTACACCGATAAACTCATCTTT.

This clone has only a few counts. This sequence is one base from a far larger clone and is likely a read error. Within the sample, other DNA sequences also encode this same CDR3. This rearrangement joins TRDV1 to TRDJ1, with a tentative D call TRDD3 (6 bases). CDR3 length equals 21 residues. Germline CDR1 reads TSWWSYY; CDR2 reads QGS. Trimming left V 1 base short and J 10 bases short, with 37 bases between. Here the CDR3 reads CALGERERLHSNGGELPGLIF. The CDR3 region has the DNA TGTGCTCTTGGGGAACGAGAGCGCCTGCATTCGAACGGGGGGGAACTGCCCGGACTCATCTTT.

The table lists this clone with a few counts. TCRdb pairs this DNA with a much larger clone's protein that differs at residue 5, likely a read error; the protein shown was translated from the DNA. The genes are TRDV2 and TRDJ1, with 12 bases matching TRDD3. The J gene, left out of TCRdb, was set here by checking the DNA against germline. Germline V gene sequence: CDR1 GEAIGNYY, CDR2 EKD. The length of the CDR3 is 18 residues. Trimming cost V 3 bases and J 0 bases; bases outside gene matches: 10. The CDR3 nucleotides read TGTGCCTGTGACTCCGTACTGGGGGATACCCAGGACACCGATAAACTCATCTTT. It encodes CACDSVLGDTQDTDKLIF.

This clone has only a few counts. TCRdb has a much larger clone's protein, which differs at residue 19 from the translation of this DNA, likely because of a read error; what is shown is the protein translated from the DNA. The J gene was not called, though the V gene is TRDV3; the DNA was not compared with TRDD3, the D call given in the table. CDR3 length: 21 residues. From germline, CDR1 is TVYSNPD and CDR2 GDNSRS (reference sequence). CDR3 sequence (DNA): TGTGCCCTAAAAGACTTCCTACGTTTTTTTCCTGGGGGAGATTACACCGATAAACCCATCTTT. Its translation is CALKDFLRFFPGGDYTDKPIF.

About this clone: A far larger clone is off by one base, so a read error is likely. The sample contains more than one DNA sequence encoding this CDR3. The chain has TRDV1 and TRDJ1; 12 nucleotides agree with TRDD3. Germline V lookup: CDR1 TSWWSYY, CDR2 QGS. CDR3 size: 22 residues. Germline trimming cut 2 bases from V and 3 bases from J; bases unmatched to any gene: 22. The CDR3, as DNA: TGTGCTCTTGGGGAAACCTTTGGCTCCTACGAAGAGGCTGGGGGATACGCCGATAAACTCATCTTT. This translates into CALGETFGSYEEAGGYADKLIF.

About this clone: TCRdb's listed protein matches a much larger clone and diverges from this DNA's translation at residue 4, likely through a read error; the protein shown comes from the DNA. The genes are TRDV3 and TRDJ1; 10 bases map to TRDD3. In the absence of a J gene in TCRdb, the DNA was matched to germline to assign it here. CDR3 length equals 21 residues. V lost 1 base to trimming and J lost 7 bases; unmatched junction nucleotides: 30. Germline V gene lookup returns CDR1 TVYSNPD and CDR2 GDNSRS (reference sequence). DNA of the CDR3: TGTGCCTTTATAGCCCTACGATATACTGGGGGATCACCCTCACGAACCTCTAAACTCATCTTT. This encodes CAFIALRYTGGSPSRTSKLIF.

About this clone: The TCRdb record carries a much larger clone's protein, which differs from this DNA's translation at residue 13; a read error is the likely cause, and the protein listed here is the DNA translation. J is TRDJ1 and V is TRDV1; TRDD3 matches 7 bases. TCRdb carries no J gene annotation; the J gene was assigned here by matching the DNA with germline. Trimming cost V 2 bases and J 0 bases; bases outside gene matches: 21. Germline assignment: CDR1 TSWWSYY and CDR2 QGS. The CDR3 covers 21 residues. The CDR3, as DNA: TGTGCTCTTGGGGAAATTTCCCGCTACTGGGGAACAGGGAGGGACACCGATAAACTCATCTTT. As protein: CALGEISRYWGTGRDTDKLIF.

At least ten counts were recorded for this clone. This likely reflects a read error, since a far larger clone is one base away. The same CDR3 can be traced to other DNA sequences in this sample. The chain carries TRDV3 and TRDJ1; 12 bases line up with TRDD3. Looked up from germline, CDR1 is TVYSNPD and CDR2 is GDNSRS (reference sequence). CDR3 length equals 16 residues. The CDR3 loop reads CAFFMTLLGDTDKLIF. The DNA of the CDR3 is TGTGCCTTTTTTATGACTCTACTGGGGGATACCGACAAACTCATCTTT.

This clone came up many times. This DNA translates differently at residue 9 from the TCRdb protein, which is that of a much larger clone; a read error is likely, and the protein shown is the DNA's own translation. J is TRDJ1 and V is TRDV1; TRDD3 matches 7 bases. The germline V gene has CDR1 TSWWSYY and CDR2 QGS. J gave up 7 bases and V 1 base, and 3 bases lay outside the gene matches. This CDR3 spans 13 amino acids. The CDR3 reads CALGEHWGRKLIF. In nucleotides, the CDR3 is TGTGCTCTTGGGGAACACTGGGGCCGTAAACTCATCTTT.

With regard to this clone: This likely reflects a read error, since a far larger clone is one base away. In the same sample, other DNA sequences code for this CDR3. The V gene was identified as TRDV1, while no J gene was called; TRDD3, the table's D call, was not compared with the DNA. This CDR3 is built from 21 residues. Germline V gene data show CDR1 as TSWWSYY and CDR2 as QGS. CDR3 in amino acids: CALGERYFNTIRDTRVVNLIF. CDR3 in DNA: TGTGCTCTTGGGGAAAGGTATTTTAATACCATAAGGGATACGAGAGTGGTGAATCTCATCTTT.

Turning to this clone: The amino acid sequence in TCRdb belongs to a much larger clone and departs from this DNA's translation at residue 22, likely a sequencing read error; the sequence shown is translated from the DNA. This chain connects TRDV1 to TRDJ1; 10 bases line up with TRDD3. The CDR3 covers 23 residues. Germline values: CDR1 TSWWSYY, CDR2 QGS. Here the CDR3 DNA reads TGTGCTCTTGGGAAAGGGTCCTACGAATCGACTGGGGGATTCTACCTGTACACCGATAAACTCACCTTT. This codes for CALGKGSYESTGGFYLYTDKLTF.

Turning to this clone: The amino acid sequence in TCRdb belongs to a much larger clone and departs from this DNA's translation at residue 10, likely a sequencing read error; the sequence shown is translated from the DNA. The chain links TRDV1 to TRDJ1; 9 bases line up with TRDD3. The CDR3 is made up of 24 amino acids. Germline trimming cut 4 bases from V and 0 bases from J; bases unmatched to any gene: 30. CDR1 and CDR2 from the germline V gene are TSWWSYY and QGS. This CDR3 is CALGAQNVISEPGDTSGYTDKLIF. The DNA for the CDR3 is TGTGCTCTTGGGGCCCAAAACGTAATTTCTGAGCCGGGGGATACTAGTGGGTACACCGATAAACTCATCTTT.

This clone has a handful of counts. TCRdb assigns this DNA the protein of a much larger clone, which departs from its translation at residue 5; this likely reflects a read error, and the protein shown comes from translating the DNA. The chain joins TRDV3 to TRDJ1, with D possibly being TRDD3 (6 bases). Because TCRdb records no J gene, it was assigned here through a match of the DNA to germline. Per germline, CDR1 TVYSNPD and CDR2 GDNSRS (reference sequence). There are 14 residues in the CDR3. The germline V and J ends were trimmed by 4 bases and 8 bases, with 23 bases remaining between them. CDR3 sequence: CACTALRGISKLIF. CDR3 DNA: TGTGCCTGCACCGCCCTACGAGGGATATCGAAACTCATCTTT.

This clone was picked up many times. TCRdb's protein for this DNA is that of a much larger clone and differs from the translation at residue 7, likely a read error; the protein shown is the DNA translation. The chain is built from TRDV1 and TRDJ1; no firm D call. The ends were cut back, 3 bases at V and 0 bases at J, with 23 bases in the middle. The CDR3 totals 19 residues. The germline CDR1 and CDR2 sequences are TSWWSYY and QGS. DNA for the CDR3: TGTGCTCTTGGGGATCTCGCGCTATTCCCATCCCAGTACACCGATAAACTCATCTTT. This encodes CALGDLALFPSQYTDKLIF.

About this clone itself: This DNA's translation and the protein TCRdb lists, from a much larger clone, do not match at residue 11, likely due to a read error; the protein shown is translated from the DNA. The V gene is listed as TRDV1; no J gene was called. The CDR3 has 12 amino acids. Germline V gene data show CDR1 as TSWWSYY and CDR2 as QGS. This CDR3 reads CALPGYADKLTF. The CDR3 DNA is TGTGCTCTTCCCGGATACGCCGATAAACTCACCTTT.

This clone was picked up many times. This DNA translates differently at residue 14 from the TCRdb protein, which is that of a much larger clone; a read error is likely, and the protein shown is the DNA's own translation. This sequence joins TRDV1 and TRDJ1; D is perhaps TRDD2 (5 bases). In germline, CDR1 is TSWWSYY, CDR2 QGS. The CDR3 spans 21 residues. V was pared by 0 bases and J by 0 bases, with 26 bases between. The CDR3 bases are TGTGCTCTTGGGGAACTACTATTCGCCTACGTTGTTCCGCGGTACACCGATAAACTCATCTTT. It translates to CALGELLFAYVVPRYTDKLIF.

This clone was picked up a small number of times. The protein TCRdb gives is from a much larger clone and does not agree with this DNA's translation at residue 7, likely a read error; the protein shown here comes from the DNA. This sequence joins TRDV2 and TRDJ1; 9 bases match TRDD3. The trim removed 3 bases at V and 0 bases at J, leaving 7 bases unmatched. The CDR3 has 16 amino acids. Germline V gene data show CDR1 as GEAIGNYY and CDR2 as EKD. The CDR3 spells CACDSRAGGYTDKLIF. CDR3 in DNA: TGTGCCTGTGACTCGAGAGCTGGGGGATACACCGATAAACTCATCTTT.